These T cell receptor beta chains were read from a single sample in a study of T cell responses to AZD1222 COVID-19 vaccine. Sequencing was performed with immunoSEQ multiplex PCR; in TCRdb, only in-frame clones are kept and a portion is missing. The top ten clones hold approximately 19% of a sample with 100,000 to 150,000 clones, approximately 88% of them seen once. The sample here was peripheral blood, taken on day 0 of MenACWY control vaccination. The source of these receptors is an adult in good health. CDR3s include the opening cysteine and the closing phenylalanine or tryptophan. Fields, in order: V gene, J gene, D gene, clone size, CDR3 length, CDR3 protein, CDR3 DNA. A D gene is named only where the DNA matches it firmly. Where a row states a size, it is once, few, many or the class of an expanded clone; other rows omit it.

v_gene: TRBV19
j_gene: TRBJ2-7
d_gene: TRBD1
abundance: .
len: 13
CDR3aa: CASSITGVGEQYF
CDR3nt: TGTGCCAGTAGTATCACAGGGGTGGGCGAGCAGTACTTC

v_gene: TRBV5-1
j_gene: TRBJ1-1
d_gene: .
abundance: .
len: 15
CDR3aa: CASSLGGGRETEAFF
CDR3nt: TGCGCCAGCAGCTTGGGCGGGGGTCGAGAAACTGAAGCTTTCTTT

v_gene: TRBV4-2
j_gene: TRBJ2-3
d_gene: TRBD2
abundance: few
len: 17
CDR3aa: CASSQILADISTDTQYF
CDR3nt: TGTGCCAGCAGCCAGATACTAGCGGATATTAGCACAGATACGCAGTATTTT

v_gene: TRBV29-1
j_gene: TRBJ2-7
d_gene: .
abundance: .
len: 12
CDR3aa: CSGGSPGREQYF
CDR3nt: TGCAGCGGGGGTTCCCCAGGGCGCGAGCAGTACTTC

v_gene: TRBV6-5
j_gene: TRBJ1-1
d_gene: TRBD1
abundance: .
len: 13
CDR3aa: CASSYGTGTEAFF
CDR3nt: TGTGCCAGCAGTTACGGGACAGGCACTGAAGCTTTCTTT

v_gene: TRBV28
j_gene: TRBJ2-2
d_gene: .
abundance: .
len: 13
CDR3aa: CASKVGSAGELFF
CDR3nt: TGTGCCAGCAAAGTAGGGTCGGCAGGGGAGCTGTTTTTT

v_gene: TRBV6-1
j_gene: TRBJ2-5
d_gene: .
abundance: .
len: 14
CDR3aa: CASSYSRAQETQYF
CDR3nt: TGTGCCAGCAGTTATTCGCGGGCACAAGAGACCCAGTACTTC

v_gene: TRBV27
j_gene: TRBJ1-4
d_gene: .
abundance: .
len: 18
CDR3aa: CASSLSIQGGASNEKLFF
CDR3nt: TGTGCCAGCAGTTTATCGATCCAGGGAGGAGCGTCTAATGAAAAACTGTTTTTT

v_gene: TRBV6-2/TRBV6-3
j_gene: TRBJ1-1
d_gene: .
abundance: .
len: 13
CDR3aa: CASSYSGSTEAFF
CDR3nt: TGTGCCAGCAGTTACTCGGGCAGCACTGAAGCTTTCTTT

v_gene: TRBV5-5
j_gene: TRBJ2-7
d_gene: .
abundance: .
len: 14
CDR3aa: CASSLGQVTYEQYF
CDR3nt: TGTGCCAGCAGCTTGGGCCAGGTAACCTACGAGCAGTACTTC

v_gene: TRBV7-9
j_gene: TRBJ1-3
d_gene: TRBD1
abundance: .
len: 16
CDR3aa: CASSSPTGIFGNTIYF
CDR3nt: TGTGCCAGCAGCTCGCCGACAGGGATATTTGGAAACACCATATATTTT

v_gene: TRBV5-4
j_gene: TRBJ2-3
d_gene: .
abundance: .
len: 12
CDR3aa: CASSWGTDTQYF
CDR3nt: TGTGCCAGCAGCTGGGGCACAGATACGCAGTATTTT

v_gene: TRBV11-2
j_gene: TRBJ1-1
d_gene: .
abundance: .
len: 15
CDR3aa: CASSLVSVMNTEAFF
CDR3nt: TGTGCCAGCAGCTTAGTGAGTGTAATGAACACTGAAGCTTTCTTT

v_gene: TRBV25-1
j_gene: TRBJ1-5
d_gene: .
abundance: .
len: 14
CDR3aa: CASSGLDTNQPQHF
CDR3nt: TGTGCCAGCAGTGGCCTGGACACAAATCAGCCCCAGCATTTT

v_gene: TRBV24-1
j_gene: TRBJ1-4
d_gene: .
abundance: once
len: 13
CDR3aa: CATSDPSSGKLFF
CDR3nt: TGTGCCACCAGTGATCCCTCATCTGGAAAACTGTTTTTT

v_gene: TRBV24-1
j_gene: TRBJ2-3
d_gene: .
abundance: .
len: 15
CDR3aa: CATSDFLGPTDTQYF
CDR3nt: TGTGCCACCAGTGATTTCTTGGGACCCACAGATACGCAGTATTTT

v_gene: TRBV5-6
j_gene: TRBJ1-2
d_gene: .
abundance: .
len: 16
CDR3aa: CASSLGPPDRNYGYTF
CDR3nt: TGTGCCAGCAGCTTGGGTCCCCCGGACAGAAACTATGGCTACACCTTC

v_gene: TRBV2
j_gene: TRBJ1-2
d_gene: .
abundance: .
len: 13
CDR3aa: CASSEPRDAGYTF
CDR3nt: TGTGCCAGCAGTGAACCCAGGGACGCTGGCTACACCTTC

v_gene: TRBV4-1
j_gene: TRBJ2-7
d_gene: .
abundance: .
len: 14
CDR3aa: CASSLKTDPYEQYF
CDR3nt: TGCGCCAGCAGCCTTAAGACAGATCCCTACGAGCAGTACTTC

v_gene: TRBV7-9
j_gene: TRBJ1-1
d_gene: .
abundance: .
len: 14
CDR3aa: CASSLQGVDTEAFF
CDR3nt: TGTGCCAGCAGCTTACAGGGCGTCGACACTGAAGCTTTCTTT

v_gene: TRBV12-3/TRBV12-4
j_gene: TRBJ1-2
d_gene: TRBD1
abundance: .
len: 13
CDR3aa: CASSLDRVYGYTF
CDR3nt: TGTGCCAGCAGTCTTGACAGGGTCTATGGCTACACCTTC

v_gene: TRBV10-3
j_gene: TRBJ1-1
d_gene: TRBD1
abundance: .
len: 13
CDR3aa: CAISEEGATEAFF
CDR3nt: TGTGCCATCAGTGAGGAGGGGGCCACTGAAGCTTTCTTT

v_gene: TRBV6-7
j_gene: TRBJ2-1
d_gene: .
abundance: .
len: 20
CDR3aa: CASRGLPNSLRDKYHNEQFF
CDR3nt: TGTGCCAGCAGAGGTCTACCCAATTCCCTCCGGGACAAGTATCACAATGAGCAGTTCTTC

v_gene: TRBV27
j_gene: TRBJ1-1
d_gene: TRBD1
abundance: .
len: 14
CDR3aa: CASRKQGANTEAFF
CDR3nt: TGTGCCAGCAGGAAACAGGGGGCGAACACTGAAGCTTTCTTT

v_gene: TRBV30
j_gene: TRBJ2-5
d_gene: .
abundance: .
len: 11
CDR3aa: CAWSVGGAQYF
CDR3nt: TGTGCCTGGAGTGTAGGAGGGGCCCAGTACTTC

v_gene: TRBV7-3
j_gene: TRBJ2-5
d_gene: TRBD2
abundance: .
len: 15
CDR3aa: CASSLTSGSGETQYF
CDR3nt: TGTGCCAGCAGCTTAACCAGCGGGAGCGGAGAGACCCAGTACTTC

v_gene: TRBV19
j_gene: TRBJ1-5
d_gene: TRBD1
abundance: .
len: 16
CDR3aa: CASSPSGDRGNQPQHF
CDR3nt: TGTGCCAGTAGCCCCTCTGGGGACAGGGGTAATCAGCCCCAGCATTTT

v_gene: TRBV19
j_gene: TRBJ2-1
d_gene: .
abundance: .
len: 16
CDR3aa: CASSIDGHTYYNEQFF
CDR3nt: TGTGCCAGTAGTATAGATGGCCATACCTACTACAATGAGCAGTTCTTC